The subject of this entry is one T cell receptor beta chain. Antigen: not known. The data derive from a study of T cell responses to AZD1222 COVID-19 vaccine. Study-level background: It was second doses at about 4 or about 12 weeks that were pooled.

Clones were sequenced by immunoSEQ multiplex PCR, and TCRdb holds only the in-frame ones, with some missing. Counted here are around 120,000 clones, approximately 93% occurring once; the ten biggest clones make up just under 3%. Study-level points and caveats: In all cases, repertoires were sampled only after the peak T cell response.

The CDR3 totals 12 residues. The V end lost 6 bases, the J end lost 8 bases, and 10 bases lay between the germline ends. CDR1 and CDR2 from the germline V gene are LNHDA and SQIVND (reference sequence). This sample comprised peripheral blood, obtained on day 0 of AZD1222 vaccination. The TCR comes from an adult in good health. The J gene is TRBJ1-4, the V gene TRBV19; D remains unclear. The CDR3: CASRGLAEKLFF. Here the CDR3 DNA reads TGTGCCAGTAGAGGTTTGGCAGAAAAACTGTTTTTT.